The 27 T cell receptor beta chains listed next were all sequenced from one sample in a study of T cells in Graves' hyperthyroidism and ophthalmopathy. TCR beta CDR3 regions were amplified from RNA. RT-PCR in the first round (using the HTBI primer set) targeted the TCR CDR3. From the multiplex PCR reads, TCRdb called clonotypes with MiXCR, one entry per CDR3 protein. This sample carries a few hundred thousand distinct CDR3 sequences, around 13% of them seen once, and the ten largest clones take approximately 5.7%. Input material: blood. Receptors originate from a young woman with Graves' hyperthyroidism that later progressed to Graves' ophthalmopathy.

This clonotype was seen at least ten times. This chain uses TRBV7-8 with TRBJ1-2; D is undetermined. This CDR3 contains 17 residues. V lost 1 base, J lost 4 bases, and 19 bases lay in between. CDR1 is SGHVS and CDR2 is FQNEAQ in the germline V gene. The CDR3 DNA sequence: TGTGCCAGCAGCTTAGAAGACCGGGCGGGGAAGTTCTATGGCTACACCTTC. This sequence encodes CASSLEDRAGKFYGYTF.

In its sample, this clonotype was seen many times. CDR3 in amino acids: CSVDPPGLAGAETQYF. The CDR3 bases are TGCAGCGTTGATCCACCGGGACTAGCGGGAGCAGAGACCCAGTACTTC. This chain links TRBV29-1 with TRBJ2-5; 14 bases are shared with TRBD2. V lost 3 bases, J lost 4 bases, and 7 bases stayed unmatched. CDR1 and CDR2 from the germline V gene are SQVTM and ANQGSEA. This CDR3 is built from 16 residues. Drawing the rest from reference TRBV29-1 and TRBJ2-5, the complete variable domain is SAVISQKPSRDICQRGTSLTIQCQVDSQVTMMFWYRQQPGQSLTLIATANQGSEATYESGFVIDKFPISRPNLTFSTLTVSNMSPEDSSIYLCSVDPPGLAGAETQYFGPGTRLLVL.

This clonotype has a count of ten or more. This chain joins TRBV2 and TRBJ1-4; D ambiguous. Deletions cut 3 bases from V and 1 base from J, with 9 bases between. The germline V gene encodes CDR1 SNHLY and CDR2 FYNNEI. The CDR3 covers 15 residues. CDR3 nucleotide sequence: TGTGCCAGCAGTGACAGAGGTGGAACTAATGAAAAACTGTTTTTT. Protein product: CASSDRGGTNEKLFF. The variable domain in full, with the rest retrieved from reference TRBV2 and TRBJ1-4, is EPEVTQTPSHQVTQMGQEVILRCVPISNHLYFYWYRQILGQKVEFLVSFYNNEISEKSEIFDDQFSVERPDGSNFTLKIRSTKLEDSAMYFCASSDRGGTNEKLFFGSGTQLSVL.

This clonotype came up a few times. V gene TRBV7-6 combines with J gene TRBJ2-5; 7 nucleotides align to TRBD1. Germline values: CDR1 SGHVS, CDR2 FNYEAQ. The CDR3 runs to 15 residues. Trimming at V came to 4 bases and at J to 1 base, leaving 6 bases not matched to a gene. Written as DNA, the CDR3 is TGTGCCAGCAGCTCTCTGGGACAGCTCCAAGAGACCCAGTACTTC. Its translation is CASSSLGQLQETQYF.

In its sample, this clonotype was seen many times. The V and J genes are TRBV28 and TRBJ1-3; no reliable D call. Germline V gene sequence: CDR1 MDHEN, CDR2 SYDVKM. This CDR3 is built from 14 residues. V was clipped by 3 bases and J by 0 bases, with 6 bases between them. DNA for the CDR3: TGTGCCAGCAGTTTGAGTCTCTCTGGAAACACCATATATTTT. Translated, it gives CASSLSLSGNTIYF.

This clonotype was found many times. This sequence joins TRBV3-1 and TRBJ2-1; D perhaps matches TRBD1 (6 bases). With 5 bases removed from V and 2 bases from J, the gap between germline ends came to 25 bases. The CDR3 sequence is 19 residues long. Germline assignment: CDR1 LGHDT and CDR2 YNNKEL (reference sequence). The CDR3 DNA sequence: TGTGCCAGCAGCTCACCAGGTGTAAGGGGGAGTGGCGCCTACAATGAGCAGTTCTTC. Its translation: CASSSPGVRGSGAYNEQFF.

This clonotype was picked up many times. CDR3 amino acids: CASSFGGGNEQYF. In DNA form, the CDR3 reads TGTGCCAGCAGTTTCGGGGGAGGGAATGAGCAGTACTTC. V usage is TRBV12-3 or TRBV12-4 and J usage is TRBJ2-7, with 7 bases identical to TRBD2. After removal of 3 bases from V and 7 bases from J, the junction contained 6 bases not matched to a gene. CDR3 length: 13 residues.

This clonotype was observed a few times. One base away lies a much larger clone, so this may be a sequencing read error. The chain combines TRBV12-5 with TRBJ2-7, with D unresolved. Germline values: CDR1 LGHNT, CDR2 FRNRAP. The CDR3 extends over 13 amino acids. The CDR3, as DNA: TGTGCTAGTGGTTCAGGCGACTCCTACAAGCAGTACTTC. The encoded protein is CASGSGDSYKQYF. The complete variable domain, with remaining parts taken from reference TRBV12-5 and TRBJ2-7, reads DARVTQTPRHKVTEMGQEVTMRCQPILGHNTVFWYRQTMMQGLELLAYFRNRAPLDDSGMPKDRFSAEMPDATLATLKIQPSEPRDSAVYFCASGSGDSYKQYFGPGTRLTVT.

This chain links TRBV4-1 with TRBJ1-2; TRBD1 is a possible D gene (6 bases). The germline gives CDR1 MGHRA, CDR2 YSYEKL. The CDR3 is 15 residues long. Deletions cut 4 bases from V and 0 bases from J, with 12 bases between. The DNA of the CDR3 is TGCGCCAGCAGCCCTCCGGACAGCGCTAACTATGGCTACACCTTC. This encodes CASSPPDSANYGYTF.

The CDR3 coding sequence is TGTGCCAGCAGCTTAGAGTGGCCCCAGGGCTACACTGAAGCTTTCTTT. Amino acids: CASSLEWPQGYTEAFF. The chain has TRBV7-2 and TRBJ1-1, with D perhaps matching TRBD1 (5 bases). The germline CDR1 and CDR2 sequences are SGHTA and FQGNSA. The CDR3 has 16 amino acids. V lost 1 base, J lost 3 bases, and 15 bases lay in between.

This clonotype has a count of ten or more. The chain joins TRBV5-1 to TRBJ2-6, with a possible D match to TRBD1 (6 bases). V gave up 4 bases and J gave up 0 bases, with 17 bases separating them. The CDR3 spans 18 residues. Germline CDR1 and CDR2: SGHRS and YFSETQ. In DNA form, the CDR3 reads TGCGCCAGCAGCCCGAACAGGGAACTCTTCTCTGGGGCCAACGTCCTGACTTTC. Translating gives CASSPNRELFSGANVLTF.

This clonotype was found a few times. J is TRBJ2-1 and V is TRBV24-1; 9 bases are shared with TRBD2. Germline CDR1 is KGHDR and CDR2 is SFDVKD. Trimming at V came to 2 bases and at J to 3 bases, leaving 16 bases not matched to a gene. CDR3 length equals 20 residues. As DNA, the CDR3 is TGTGCCACCAGTGATTCCCCAGGGATCGCGGGAGGGCCACTCTACAATGAGCAGTTCTTC. Translating gives CATSDSPGIAGGPLYNEQFF.

In this sample, this clonotype turned up many times. The genes are TRBV5-8 and TRBJ1-2; D might be TRBD1 (6 bases). The V gene's germline CDR1 is SGHTS and CDR2 YDEGEE. Trimming stripped 4 bases from V and 2 bases from J, with 12 bases between. The CDR3 consists of 14 residues. CDR3 residues: CASSTTTGNYGYTF. Here the CDR3 DNA reads TGTGCCAGCAGCACCACGACAGGCAACTATGGCTACACCTTC.

This clonotype was found a few times. CDR3 DNA: TGTGCCAGCATCGCGGGGGGGGACACCGGGGAGCTGTTTTTT. Translated: CASIAGGDTGELFF. The chain has TRBV7-9 and TRBJ2-2; 9 positions match TRBD2. The CDR3 totals 14 residues. Per the germline V gene, CDR1 is SEHNR and CDR2 is FQNEAQ (reference sequence). The trim removed 7 bases at V and 3 bases at J, leaving 3 bases unmatched. Using reference TRBV7-9 and TRBJ2-2 for the parts outside the CDR3, the full variable domain is DTGVSQNPRHKITKRGQNVTFRCDPISEHNRLYWYRQTLGQGPEFLTYFQNEAQLEKSRLLSDRFSAERPKGSFSTLEIQRTEQGDSAMYLCASIAGGDTGELFFGEGSRLTVL.

This clonotype was counted at least ten times. The chain employs TRBV20-1 and TRBJ1-2, with a possible D match to TRBD1 (6 bases). Deletions cut 5 bases from V and 4 bases from J, with 17 bases between. Germline loops: CDR1 DFQATT, CDR2 SNEGSKA (reference sequence). The CDR3 length is 14 residues. Here the CDR3 DNA reads TGCAGTGCTGGACAAACACAGGGCGCCTATGGCTACACCTTC. Translating gives CSAGQTQGAYGYTF.

This clonotype has only a few counts. The genes are TRBV20-1 and TRBJ2-7, with D possibly TRBD1 on 6 matching bases. The CDR3 spans 12 residues. Germline loops: CDR1 DFQATT, CDR2 SNEGSKA (reference sequence). In DNA form, the CDR3 reads TGCAGCAAGGGGGATGTTTCCTACGAGCAGTACTTC. Its protein is CSKGDVSYEQYF.

This clonotype was counted many times. The chain recombines TRBV19 with TRBJ2-4, with 7 bases aligning to TRBD1. With V trimmed by 3 bases and J by 2 bases, 7 bases remained unmatched. CDR1 and CDR2 (germline): LNHDA, SQIVND (reference sequence). CDR3 size: 16 residues. CDR3 amino acids: CASSIEGAGTKNIQYF. As DNA, the CDR3 is TGTGCCAGTAGTATTGAGGGGGCGGGCACCAAAAACATTCAGTACTTC.

This clonotype showed up many times. V gene TRBV12-3 or TRBV12-4 combines with J gene TRBJ2-7; no reliable D call. This CDR3 has 14 amino acids. The V and J ends lost 6 bases and 3 bases respectively, with 15 bases between them. CDR3 sequence (DNA): TGTGCCAGCAGGACTGCAATTGGCGACTACGAGCAGTACTTC. Its protein product is CASRTAIGDYEQYF.

The table lists this clonotype with many counts. The gene calls are TRBV30 and TRBJ2-2, with 15 bases lining up with TRBD2. After removal of 3 bases from V and 12 bases from J, the junction contained 2 bases not matched to a gene. The CDR3 extends over 13 amino acids. The germline V gene has CDR1 GTSNPN and CDR2 SVGIG (reference sequence). The CDR3 sequence is CAWRGLAGGQLFF. In nucleotides, the CDR3 is TGTGCCTGGAGGGGACTAGCGGGAGGTCAGCTGTTTTTT. Complete variable domain (other parts from reference TRBV30 and TRBJ2-2): SQTIHQWPATLVQPVGSPLSLECTVEGTSNPNLYWYRQAAGRGLQLLFYSVGIGQISSEVPQNLSASRPQDRQFILSSKKLLLSDSGFYLCAWRGLAGGQLFFGEGSRLTVL.

There are many counts of this clonotype. The chain has TRBV27 and TRBJ1-2; TRBD1 is a possible D gene (6 bases). V was pared by 6 bases and J by 9 bases, with 14 bases between. This CDR3 comprises 12 residues. Germline V CDR1 and CDR2: MNHEY, SMNVEV (reference sequence). Written as DNA, the CDR3 is TGTGCCAGCAGCCTAACAGGGAGCAGCTACACCTTC. Its translation is CASSLTGSSYTF.

This clonotype was found many times. This chain joins TRBV27 and TRBJ1-4; D not certain. The CDR3 is made up of 14 amino acids. The germline V gene encodes CDR1 MNHEY and CDR2 SMNVEV (reference sequence). The V and J ends lost 2 bases and 4 bases respectively, with 8 bases between them. The CDR3 region is CASSLAPINEKLFF. CDR3 DNA: TGTGCCAGCAGTTTAGCTCCTATTAATGAAAAACTGTTTTTT. Complete variable domain (other parts from reference TRBV27 and TRBJ1-4): EAQVTQNPRYLITVTGKKLTVTCSQNMNHEYMSWYRQDPGLGLRQIYYSMNVEVTDKGDVPEGYKVSRKEKRNFPLILESPSPNQTSLYFCASSLAPINEKLFFGSGTQLSVL.

This clonotype was picked up many times. The V and J genes are TRBV2 and TRBJ1-5; no reliable D call. The ends were cut back, 6 bases at V and 3 bases at J, with 9 bases in the middle. Germline V lookup: CDR1 SNHLY, CDR2 FYNNEI. CDR3 length: 13 residues. In DNA form, the CDR3 reads TGTGCCAGCAGGGGGAAGTACAATCAGCCCCAGCATTTT. Amino acid sequence: CASRGKYNQPQHF. The full variable domain, with the rest looked up from reference TRBV2 and TRBJ1-5, is EPEVTQTPSHQVTQMGQEVILRCVPISNHLYFYWYRQILGQKVEFLVSFYNNEISEKSEIFDDQFSVERPDGSNFTLKIRSTKLEDSAMYFCASRGKYNQPQHFGDGTRLSIL.

This clonotype was counted ten times or more. The chain combines TRBV6-1 with TRBJ1-3; the D gene is possibly TRBD1 (6 bases). CDR3 length: 15 residues. Germline V lookup: CDR1 MNHNS, CDR2 SASEGT. V was shortened by 2 bases and J by 4 bases, with 12 bases between the two germline ends. In DNA, the CDR3 is TGTGCCAGCAGTGAAAATACAGGGTTGGGAAACACCATATATTTT. Its translation is CASSENTGLGNTIYF.

At least ten counts were recorded for this clonotype. This chain joins TRBV27 and TRBJ1-2; D possibly corresponds to TRBD1 (6 bases). The CDR3 runs to 16 residues. CDR1 is MNHEY, CDR2 SMNVEV, per germline (reference sequence). Between the trimmed V and J ends, which lost 1 base and 6 bases, there was a span of 18 bases. The CDR3 sequence: CASSLLIFGGLDGYTF. The CDR3 DNA is TGTGCCAGCAGTTTATTGATTTTTGGGGGGCTGGATGGCTACACCTTC.

There are many counts of this clonotype. V gene TRBV27 combines with J gene TRBJ1-1; D not certain. Per the germline V gene, CDR1 is MNHEY and CDR2 is SMNVEV (reference sequence). The ends were cut back, 6 bases at V and 7 bases at J, with 9 bases in the middle. CDR3 size: 11 residues. The DNA of the CDR3 is TGTGCCAGCAGGACTACCAATGAAGCTTTCTTT. This encodes CASRTTNEAFF.

This sequence joins TRBV5-6 and TRBJ2-6; no reliable D call. The V gene's germline CDR1 is SGHDT and CDR2 YYEEEE. This CDR3 contains 15 residues. With 3 bases removed from V and 0 bases from J, the gap between germline ends came to 7 bases. Here the CDR3 reads CASSSHSSGANVLTF. DNA of the CDR3: TGTGCCAGCAGCTCCCATAGCTCTGGGGCCAACGTCCTGACTTTC. Full variable domain (remainder filled in from reference TRBV5-6 and TRBJ2-6): DAGVTQSPTHLIKTRGQQVTLRCSPKSGHDTVSWYQQALGQGPQFIFQYYEEEERQRGNFPDRFSGHQFPNYSSELNVNALLLGDSALYLCASSSHSSGANVLTFGAGSRLTVL.

This clonotype was seen ten or more times. The rearrangement joins TRBV20-1 to TRBJ2-1; D gene unclear. The CDR3 consists of 13 residues. V gave up 0 bases and J gave up 5 bases, with 8 bases separating them. Germline V lookup: CDR1 DFQATT, CDR2 SNEGSKA (reference sequence). Here the CDR3 DNA reads TGCAGTGCTAGAGATCGGGCCGACAATGAGCAGTTCTTC. Amino acids: CSARDRADNEQFF.